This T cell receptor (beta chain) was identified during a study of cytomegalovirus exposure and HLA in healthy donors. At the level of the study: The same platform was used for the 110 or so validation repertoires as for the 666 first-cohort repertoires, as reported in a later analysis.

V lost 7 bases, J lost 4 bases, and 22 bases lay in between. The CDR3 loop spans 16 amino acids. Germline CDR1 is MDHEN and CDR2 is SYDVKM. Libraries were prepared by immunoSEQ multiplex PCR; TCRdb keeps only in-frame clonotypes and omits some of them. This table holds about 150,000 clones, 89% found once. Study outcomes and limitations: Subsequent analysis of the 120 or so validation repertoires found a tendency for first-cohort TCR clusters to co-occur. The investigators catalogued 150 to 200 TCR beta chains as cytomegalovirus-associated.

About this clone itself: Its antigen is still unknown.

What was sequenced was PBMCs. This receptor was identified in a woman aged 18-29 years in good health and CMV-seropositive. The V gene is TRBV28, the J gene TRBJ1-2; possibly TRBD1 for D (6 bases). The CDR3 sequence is CASTRPGDGSGYGYTF. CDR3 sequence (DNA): TGTGCCAGCACGCGGCCAGGGGATGGGTCAGGCTATGGCTACACCTTC.